This T cell receptor (beta chain) was profiled in a study of cytomegalovirus exposure and HLA in healthy donors. The germline CDR1 and CDR2 sequences are GTSNPN and SVGIG (reference sequence). CDR3 size: 18 residues. Trimming at V came to 3 bases and at J to 8 bases, leaving 21 bases not matched to a gene. 60 Vbeta and 13 Jbeta primers were used in PCR. Here immunoSEQ multiplex PCR was the method, and the copy in TCRdb shows in-frame clones only, minus some. The sample shows some 150,000 clones, 70% to 90% of them seen only once. The sample consisted of PBMCs. The V and J genes are TRBV30 and TRBJ2-1, with TRBD2 identical over 8 bases. This TCR came from a middle-aged woman in good health and CMV-seropositive. In DNA, the CDR3 is TGTGCCTGGAGGACGGCCCCCCTTCGCGGGAGGCCTGGGGATGAGCAGTTCTTC. Protein sequence: CAWRTAPLRGRPGDEQFF.